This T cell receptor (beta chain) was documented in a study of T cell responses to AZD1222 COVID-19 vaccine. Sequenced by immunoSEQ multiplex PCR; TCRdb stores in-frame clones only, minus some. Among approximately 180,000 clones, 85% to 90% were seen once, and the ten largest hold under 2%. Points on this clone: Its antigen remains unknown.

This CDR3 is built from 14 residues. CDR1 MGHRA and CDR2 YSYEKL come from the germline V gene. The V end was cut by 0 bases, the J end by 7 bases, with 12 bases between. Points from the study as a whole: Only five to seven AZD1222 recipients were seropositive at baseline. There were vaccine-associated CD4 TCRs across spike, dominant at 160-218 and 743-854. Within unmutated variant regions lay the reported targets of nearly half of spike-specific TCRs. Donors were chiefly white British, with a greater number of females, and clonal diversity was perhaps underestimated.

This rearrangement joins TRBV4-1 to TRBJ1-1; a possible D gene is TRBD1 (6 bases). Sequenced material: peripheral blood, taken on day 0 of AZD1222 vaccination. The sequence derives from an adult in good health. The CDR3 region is CASSQDRRGLEAFF. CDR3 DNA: TGCGCCAGCAGCCAAGATCGCAGGGGCCTTGAAGCTTTCTTT.